Listed here is a single TCR beta chain. This receptor's antigen is unknown. Qualities for individual bases were not recorded, and no much larger clone is one base off. The data were taken from a study of cytomegalovirus exposure and HLA in healthy donors (dated by TCRdb to the late 2010s). About the full investigation: According to an earlier analysis of 587 of the donors, about 179 million T cells yielded 117 million unique TCR beta sequences and more than 250 Gb of sequence data. Around 330 gigabases of sequencing data and around 80 million unique TCR sequences made up an early release that covered about 640 HLA-typed donors. The genetic ancestry cluster associated with self-reported Caucasian donors included about four fifths of the roughly 380 genotyped donors. The study was designed to test whether signatures of past pathogen exposure could be identified by cataloging public T cell receptors. The T cell repertoires of 666 subjects were profiled by immunosequencing and related to cytomegalovirus serostatus. A separate validation cohort of approximately 120 different subjects was used in addition to the roughly 700-subject first cohort. High-throughput TCR immunosequencing, statistical association of individual TCRs with disease status, and machine learning were combined to predict cytomegalovirus infection status. A later analysis re-examined previously published TCR beta repertoires from 610 or so donors and added high-resolution HLA genotyping to investigate patterns of TCR occurrence. The later analysis used no new phenotypic data to find candidate immune exposures, relying instead on TCR beta sequences and their occurrence across donors. An earlier analysis of roughly 600 of the donors used high-throughput TCR beta sequencing to judge whether each TCR beta V gene segment behaved as functional or pseudogenic. Donor age, sex, ethnicity and CMV serostatus were collected together with the repertoire data. In a later genetic analysis, genome-wide SNP genotypes for about three fifths of the 666 donors were used, and that subset was treated as a discovery cohort. All discovery cohort repertoires had been generated on a single sequencing platform. HLA typing included class I and class II loci at four-digit resolution. Typing coverage varied by locus: roughly 629-640 donors for A, B, C, DRB1 and DQB1; more than 500 for DQA1; nearly 610 for DPA1; under 490 for DPB1. Several DR-DQ haplotypes were handled as single units for association and clustering because linkage in the cohort was strong. Among roughly 400 genotyped donors of the cohort, an average of roughly 230,000 unique TCR beta nucleotide sequences was sequenced per donor, of which 15% to 20% were non-productive. Here is what the overall study found, with its caveats: The classifier was reported to diagnose cytomegalovirus status with high specificity and sensitivity in both the original cohort and the validation cohort. A further reported finding was that TCR beta sequences accurately predicted the HLA-A and HLA-B alleles for most subjects in the first cohort. In a later analysis, several top co-occurrence clusters were reported to appear linked to parvovirus B19, influenza, CMV and Epstein-Barr virus. Because some donors lacked HLA typing at each locus, the association tests relied only on the typed subset. Strong co-occurrence of HLA alleles, especially DR and DQ, made assigning TCR associations to individual alleles difficult. This cohort had only TCR beta chains sequenced, and the lack of alpha or paired-chain data limited which features could be detected. The only immune exposure information available for the cohort was CMV serostatus. Correlated functional status among segregating V segments might be attributable to linkage disequilibrium, but an unknown experimental factor could not be ruled out. A later analysis associated roughly 17,000 TCR beta sequences with specific HLA alleles at a false discovery rate of 0.05. A later genetic analysis associated a missense DCLRE1C variant with V-gene and J-gene trimming of TCR beta chains, and an independent cohort replicated the association. A few of the identified cytomegalovirus-associated TCR beta chains were confirmed in vitro to be specific for cytomegalovirus antigens. In an earlier analysis of roughly 560 of the donors, most TCR beta V segments were observed in productive rearrangements about 87% or about 30% of the time, broadly matching IMGT annotations. Most TCR sequences were seen in very few donors, while some public TCRs were found in many individuals. It was suggested by the authors that the approach could potentially be generalized to other disease states and immunological phenotypes. A later genetic analysis reported fewer N-insertions in productive TCRs among donors in an Asian-associated ancestry cluster than the roughly 670-donor mean. In the study, 150 to 200 TCR beta chains were listed as associated with cytomegalovirus. The sequencing pipeline was judged likely to have produced a cluster of highly shared sequence variants as a technical artifact. A later analysis found that HLA-associated TCR beta chains were more clonally expanded and had lower generation probabilities than equally common non-associated chains. Roughly uniform sequencing depth across donors was assumed in presence/absence analyses, although this assumption may not hold. According to a later analysis, TCR association rates differed among HLA loci, with DRB1 alleles showing the most associated TCRs and HLA-C alleles showing the fewest. A later analysis found that most CMV-associated TCR beta chains appeared HLA-restricted, with HLA associations seemingly driven largely by CMV exposure. Because counts were too low, under 20 rarely observed V segments, including chromosome 9 orphons, were left out of the earlier analysis of several hundred of the donors.

The cohort was made up of about 610 healthy bone marrow donors. Cohort members were all nominally healthy when sampled, although unrecorded immune exposures were likely present. The donor was CMV seropositive and was included in the group of 250 to 300 seropositive cohort members. A peripheral blood sample was collected from each donor, and TCR beta sequencing was performed on peripheral blood mononuclear cells. Genomic DNA extraction from the blood cell samples was performed with the Qiagen DNeasy Blood Extraction Kit. The library was produced with the immunoSEQ multiplex PCR assay. For the multiplex PCR, a mixture combining 60 forward primers for TCR Vbeta segments and 13 reverse primers for TCR Jbeta segments was used. The CDR3 region of rearranged TCR beta genes was amplified from genomic DNA by a multiplex PCR assay. The amplified TCR beta libraries were sequenced on the Illumina HiSeq System as 87-base-pair reads. The source study handled its data this way. A later analysis tallied roughly 76 million unique TCR beta chains across the 610 or so repertoires, and about 10 million of those chains were shared by two or more donors. A nearest-neighbor algorithm error-corrected the raw reads and collapsed the reads into unique sequences, merging closely related sequences to remove PCR and sequencing errors. Alignment of CDR3 sequences to IMGT reference sequences was used to assign V, D and J gene segments. For a sequence to be retained, a match of at least six nucleotides to both a V gene segment and a J gene segment was required. Rearrangements were classified as productive when the CDR3 lacked stop codons and remained in frame with V and J, and all other rearrangements were classified as non-productive. Following IMGT convention, CDR3 was defined as the stretch from the second conserved V-encoded cysteine up to the conserved J-encoded phenylalanine. The earlier analysis of fewer than 700 of the donors excluded sequences that lacked an unambiguous match to a single V gene segment. In an earlier analysis of approximately 610 of the donors, V segments were called functional above 56.7% productive rearrangements and were called segregating when the between-donor standard deviation exceeded 5%. A statistical classification framework was built for diagnosing cytomegalovirus status from the catalog of TCR beta chain sequences. A later analysis assigned V and J genes by comparing TCR nucleotide sequences with IMGT/GENE-DB human TR gene sequences. The TCRdist pipeline was used in a later analysis to assign CDR3 sequences and most-parsimonious VDJ recombination scenarios. In a later analysis, every TCR beta chain was defined by the combination of its CDR3 amino acid sequence and its V-gene family, and reads without a unique V-gene family were dropped. A later analysis removed nearly 600 highly shared, low-generation-probability nucleotide sequences to deal with suspected cross-contamination and a sequencing artifact. In a later analysis, a clonal expansion index for each public chain was calculated from normalized within-repertoire ranks of inferred template counts. In a later analysis, generation probabilities were computed with a VDJ recombination model fitted to out-of-frame rearrangements, and the resulting probabilities were checked against IGoR. In a later analysis, hypergeometric tests were used to score TCR-TCR, TCR-HLA and TCR-CMV co-occurrence, with a repertoire-size bias correction applied to TCR pairs. To estimate false discovery rates, a later analysis permuted the HLA or CMV assignments 20 times. In a later analysis, co-occurring TCRs were grouped using DBSCAN, and TCRdist sequence similarity was added for clustering within HLA-allele-positive subsets. Co-occurrence clustering excluded repertoires with fewer than 30,000 or more than 120,000 public chains, plus five with anomalous nucleotide sharing. Held by TCRdb, this immuneACCESS table contains in-frame sequences only and omits some clones. Under half of the omission traces to an unresolved V gene where checked; the cause of the rest is unknown. V and J calls and clone size are those listed in that table; D and trimming were worked out from the DNA. The table for this sample lists 150,000 or so clones; 70% to 90% of them were counted only once. The top ten constitute around a tenth of the sample.

The TCR comes from a young man in good health and CMV-seropositive. The sequencing sample was made of PBMCs.

The CDR3 amino acid sequence is: CASSSGAGETQYF. The nucleotides read TGTGCCAGTTCATCAGGGGCGGGCGAGACCCAGTACTTC. This sequence uses TRBV19 and TRBJ2-5, with TRBD1 as a weak D call on 6 bases. A distance of 15 bases separates the germline ends of V and J, which lose 8 bases and 5 bases respectively. The CDR3 numbers 13 residues from cysteine through phenylalanine. The DNA shown is the 39-base CDR3, in frame from base 1. The germline V gene (reference sequence) yields LNHDA for CDR1 and SQIVND for CDR2.